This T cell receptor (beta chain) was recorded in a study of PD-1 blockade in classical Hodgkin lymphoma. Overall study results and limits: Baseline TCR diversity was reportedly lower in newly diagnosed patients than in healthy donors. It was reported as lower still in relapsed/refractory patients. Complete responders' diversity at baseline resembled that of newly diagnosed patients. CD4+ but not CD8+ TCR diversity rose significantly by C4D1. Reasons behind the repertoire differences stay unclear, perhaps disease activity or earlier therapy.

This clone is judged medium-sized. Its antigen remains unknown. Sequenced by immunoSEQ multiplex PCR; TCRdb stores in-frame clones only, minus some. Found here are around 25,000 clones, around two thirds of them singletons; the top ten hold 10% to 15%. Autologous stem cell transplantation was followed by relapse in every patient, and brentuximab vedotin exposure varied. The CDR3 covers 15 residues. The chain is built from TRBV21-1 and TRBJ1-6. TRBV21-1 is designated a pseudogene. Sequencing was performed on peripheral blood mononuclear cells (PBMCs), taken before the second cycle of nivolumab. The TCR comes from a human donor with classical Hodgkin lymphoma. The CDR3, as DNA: TGTGCCAGCAGCAAAGAAGGGCGGGCAAATTCACCCCTCCACTTT. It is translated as CASSKEGRANSPLHF.